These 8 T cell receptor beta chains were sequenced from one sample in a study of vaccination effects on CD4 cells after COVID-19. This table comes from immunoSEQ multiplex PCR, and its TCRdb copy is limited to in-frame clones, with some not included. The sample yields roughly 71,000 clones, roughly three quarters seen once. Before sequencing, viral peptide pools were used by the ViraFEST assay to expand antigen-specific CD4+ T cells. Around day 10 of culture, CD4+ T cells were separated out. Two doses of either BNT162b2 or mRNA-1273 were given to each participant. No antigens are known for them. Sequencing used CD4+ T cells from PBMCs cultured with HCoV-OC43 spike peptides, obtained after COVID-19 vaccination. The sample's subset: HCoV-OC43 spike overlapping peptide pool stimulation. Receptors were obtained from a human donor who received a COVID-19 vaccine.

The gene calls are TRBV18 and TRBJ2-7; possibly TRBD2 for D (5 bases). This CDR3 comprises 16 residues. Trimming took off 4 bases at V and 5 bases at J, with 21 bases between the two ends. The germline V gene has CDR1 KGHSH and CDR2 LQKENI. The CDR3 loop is CASSLSRPPEVHEQYV. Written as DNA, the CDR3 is TGTGCCAGCTCACTTTCTAGACCTCCGGAGGTCCACGAGCAGTACGTC.

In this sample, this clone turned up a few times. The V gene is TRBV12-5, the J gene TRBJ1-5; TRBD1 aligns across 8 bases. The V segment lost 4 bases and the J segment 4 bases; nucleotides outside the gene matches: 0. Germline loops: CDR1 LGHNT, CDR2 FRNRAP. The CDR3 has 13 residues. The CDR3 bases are TGTGCTAGTGGTTACAGGGGGAATCAGCCCCAGCATTTT. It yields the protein CASGYRGNQPQHF.

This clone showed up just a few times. The CDR3 is CATSDQRIYNSPLHF. In nucleotides, the CDR3 is TGTGCCACCAGTGATCAAAGAATTTATAATTCACCCCTCCACTTT. The chain links TRBV24-1 to TRBJ1-6, with no clear D. V lost 3 bases and J lost 4, with 9 bases in between. CDR3 length: 15 residues. Germline CDR1 reads KGHDR; CDR2 reads SFDVKD.

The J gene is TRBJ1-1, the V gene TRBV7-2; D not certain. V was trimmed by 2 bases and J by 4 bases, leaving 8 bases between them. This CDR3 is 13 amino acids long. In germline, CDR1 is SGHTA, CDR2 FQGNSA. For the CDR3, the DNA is TGTGCCAGCAGCTTATCGACAAGCACTGAAGCTTTCTTT. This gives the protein CASSLSTSTEAFF.

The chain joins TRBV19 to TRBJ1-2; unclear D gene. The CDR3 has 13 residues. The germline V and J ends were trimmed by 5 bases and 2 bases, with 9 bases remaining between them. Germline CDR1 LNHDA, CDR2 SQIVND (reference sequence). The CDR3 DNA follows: TGTGCCAGTAGTGTCGGGGTCAACTATGGCTACACCTTC. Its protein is CASSVGVNYGYTF.

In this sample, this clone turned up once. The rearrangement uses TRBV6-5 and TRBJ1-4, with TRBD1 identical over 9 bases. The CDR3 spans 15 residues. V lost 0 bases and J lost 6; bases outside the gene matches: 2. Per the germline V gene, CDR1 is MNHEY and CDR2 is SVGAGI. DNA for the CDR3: TGTGCCAGCAGTTACTCGACAGGGGGAGATGAAAAACTGTTTTTT. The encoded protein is CASSYSTGGDEKLFF.

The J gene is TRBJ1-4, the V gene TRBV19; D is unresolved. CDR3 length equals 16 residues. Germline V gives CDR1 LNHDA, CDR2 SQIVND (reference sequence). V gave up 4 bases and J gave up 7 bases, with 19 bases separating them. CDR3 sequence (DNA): TGTGCCAGTAGTACCTACACAGTCAACGGTGGTGAAAAACTGTTTTTT. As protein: CASSTYTVNGGEKLFF.

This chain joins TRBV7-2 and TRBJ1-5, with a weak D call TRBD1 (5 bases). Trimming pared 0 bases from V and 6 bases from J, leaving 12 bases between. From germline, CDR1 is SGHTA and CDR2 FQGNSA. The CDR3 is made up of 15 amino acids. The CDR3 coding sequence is TGTGCCAGCAGCTTAGCGGCGGGGGTTGGTCAGCCCCAGCATTTT. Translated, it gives CASSLAAGVGQPQHF.